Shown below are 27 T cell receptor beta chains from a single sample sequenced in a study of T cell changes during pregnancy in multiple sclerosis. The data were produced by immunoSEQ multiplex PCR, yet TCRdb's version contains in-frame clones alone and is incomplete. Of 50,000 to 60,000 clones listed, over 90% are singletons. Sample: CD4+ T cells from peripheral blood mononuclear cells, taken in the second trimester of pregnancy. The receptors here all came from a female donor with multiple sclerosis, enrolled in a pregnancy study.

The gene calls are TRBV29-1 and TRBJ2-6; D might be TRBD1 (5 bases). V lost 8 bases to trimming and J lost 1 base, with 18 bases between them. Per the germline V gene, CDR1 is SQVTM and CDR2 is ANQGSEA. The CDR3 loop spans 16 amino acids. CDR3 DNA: TGCAGCACCGCCGAGACAGTGGGTTCTGGGGCCAACGTCCTGACTTTC. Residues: CSTAETVGSGANVLTF.

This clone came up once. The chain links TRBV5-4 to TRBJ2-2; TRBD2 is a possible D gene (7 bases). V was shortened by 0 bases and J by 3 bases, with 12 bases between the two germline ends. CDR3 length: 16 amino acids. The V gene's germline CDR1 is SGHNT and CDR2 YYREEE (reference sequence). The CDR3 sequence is CASSLVGGGYTGELFF. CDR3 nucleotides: TGTGCCAGCAGCTTGGTAGGCGGGGGCTACACCGGGGAGCTGTTTTTT.

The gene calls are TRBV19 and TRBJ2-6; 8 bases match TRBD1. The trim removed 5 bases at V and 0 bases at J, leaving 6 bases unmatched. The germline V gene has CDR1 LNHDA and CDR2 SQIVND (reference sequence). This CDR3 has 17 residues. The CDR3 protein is CASSGDRIFSGANVLTF. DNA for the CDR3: TGTGCCAGTAGTGGGGACAGGATTTTCTCTGGGGCCAACGTCCTGACTTTC.

In DNA, the CDR3 is TGCGCCAGCAGCCGGGCGCCGGGACAGGGGAGTTTCCGACAAGAGACCCAGTACTTC. Residues: CASSRAPGQGSFRQETQYF. The V gene is TRBV5-1, the J gene TRBJ2-5; 10 nucleotides agree with TRBD1. J gave up 2 bases and V 4 bases, and 17 bases lay outside the gene matches. The V gene's germline CDR1 is SGHRS and CDR2 YFSETQ. The CDR3 covers 19 residues. Together with reference TRBV5-1 and TRBJ2-5, the CDR3 gives the full variable domain: KAGVTQTPRYLIKTRGQQVTLSCSPISGHRSVSWYQQTPGQGLQFLFEYFSETQRNKGNFPGRFSGRQFSNSRSEMNVSTLELGDSALYLCASSRAPGQGSFRQETQYFGPGTRLLVL.

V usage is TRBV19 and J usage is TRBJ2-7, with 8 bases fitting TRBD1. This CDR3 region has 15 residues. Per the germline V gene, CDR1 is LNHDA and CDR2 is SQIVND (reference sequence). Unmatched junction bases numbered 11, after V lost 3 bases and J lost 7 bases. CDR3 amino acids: CASSISPGGRGEQYF. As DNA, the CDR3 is TGTGCCAGTAGTATCTCGCCAGGGGGCAGGGGGGAGCAGTACTTC.

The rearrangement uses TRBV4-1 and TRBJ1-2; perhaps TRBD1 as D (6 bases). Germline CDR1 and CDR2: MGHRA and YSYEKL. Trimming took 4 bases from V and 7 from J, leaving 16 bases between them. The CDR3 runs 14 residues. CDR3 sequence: CASSLLGGAGGYTF. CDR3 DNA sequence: TGCGCCAGCAGCCTCCTTGGGGGGGCGGGTGGCTACACCTTC.

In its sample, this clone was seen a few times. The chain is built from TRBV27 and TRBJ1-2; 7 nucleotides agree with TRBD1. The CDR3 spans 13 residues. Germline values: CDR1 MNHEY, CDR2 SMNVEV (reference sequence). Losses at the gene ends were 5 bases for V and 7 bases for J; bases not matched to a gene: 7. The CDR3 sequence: CASSPPTGSGYTF. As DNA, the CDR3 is TGTGCCAGCAGTCCCCCGACAGGGTCTGGCTACACCTTC.

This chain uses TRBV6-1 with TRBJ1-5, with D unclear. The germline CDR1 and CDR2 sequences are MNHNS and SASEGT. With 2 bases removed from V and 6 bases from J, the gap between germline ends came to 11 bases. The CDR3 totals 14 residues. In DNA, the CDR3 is TGTGCCAGCAGTGAATACAGTGCGATTCAGCCCCAGCATTTT. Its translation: CASSEYSAIQPQHF.

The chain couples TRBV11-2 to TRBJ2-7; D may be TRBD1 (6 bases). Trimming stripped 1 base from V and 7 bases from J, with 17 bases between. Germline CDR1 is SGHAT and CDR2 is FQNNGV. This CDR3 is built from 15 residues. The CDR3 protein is CASSLGAGAYGEQYF. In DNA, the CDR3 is TGTGCCAGCAGCTTAGGGGCAGGGGCGTACGGAGAGCAGTACTTC.

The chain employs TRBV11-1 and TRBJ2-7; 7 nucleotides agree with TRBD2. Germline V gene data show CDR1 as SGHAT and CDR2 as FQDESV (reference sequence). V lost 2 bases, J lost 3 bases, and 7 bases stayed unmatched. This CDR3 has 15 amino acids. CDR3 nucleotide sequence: TGTGCCAGCAGCTTATCTGGCGGGGGATACTACGAGCAGTACTTC. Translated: CASSLSGGGYYEQYF.

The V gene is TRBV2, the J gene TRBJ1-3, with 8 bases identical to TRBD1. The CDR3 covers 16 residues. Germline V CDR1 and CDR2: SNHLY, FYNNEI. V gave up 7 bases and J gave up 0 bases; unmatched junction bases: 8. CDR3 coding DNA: TGTGCCAGCAATAGACAGGGGAGGTTCTCTGGAAACACCATATATTTT. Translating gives CASNRQGRFSGNTIYF.

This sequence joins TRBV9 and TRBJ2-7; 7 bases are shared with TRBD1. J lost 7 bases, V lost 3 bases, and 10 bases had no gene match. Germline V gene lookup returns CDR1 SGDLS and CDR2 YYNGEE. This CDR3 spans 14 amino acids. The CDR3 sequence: CASSATGTALEQYF. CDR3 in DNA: TGTGCCAGCAGCGCAACCGGGACAGCCTTGGAGCAGTACTTC.

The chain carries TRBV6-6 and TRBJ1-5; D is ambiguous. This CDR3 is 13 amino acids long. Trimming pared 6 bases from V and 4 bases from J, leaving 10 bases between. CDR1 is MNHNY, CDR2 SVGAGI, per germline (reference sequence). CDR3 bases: TGTGCCAGCAGGTGGCAGAAAAATCAGCCCCAGCATTTT. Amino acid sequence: CASRWQKNQPQHF.

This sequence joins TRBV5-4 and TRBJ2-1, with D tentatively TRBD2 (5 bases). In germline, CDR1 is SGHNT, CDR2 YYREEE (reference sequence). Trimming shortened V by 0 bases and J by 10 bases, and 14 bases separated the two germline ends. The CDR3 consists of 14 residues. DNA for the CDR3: TGTGCCAGCAGCTTGGCCGTGGGAGTCAGGGAGCAGTTCTTC. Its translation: CASSLAVGVREQFF.

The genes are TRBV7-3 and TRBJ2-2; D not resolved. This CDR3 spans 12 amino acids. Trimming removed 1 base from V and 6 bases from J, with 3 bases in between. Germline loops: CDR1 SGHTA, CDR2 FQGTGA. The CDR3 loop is CASSLRPGELFF. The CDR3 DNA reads TGTGCCAGCAGCTTAAGGCCCGGGGAGCTGTTTTTT.

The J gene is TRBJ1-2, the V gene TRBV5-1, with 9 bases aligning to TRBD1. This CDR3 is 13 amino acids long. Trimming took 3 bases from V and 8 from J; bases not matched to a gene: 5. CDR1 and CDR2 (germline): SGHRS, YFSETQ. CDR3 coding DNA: TGCGCCAGCAGCTGGGGACAGGGAAGAGGCTACACCTTC. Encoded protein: CASSWGQGRGYTF.

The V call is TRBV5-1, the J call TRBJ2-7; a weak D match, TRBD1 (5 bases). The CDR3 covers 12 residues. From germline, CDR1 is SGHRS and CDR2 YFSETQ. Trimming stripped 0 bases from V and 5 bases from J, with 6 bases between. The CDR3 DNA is TGCGCCAGCAGCTTGGTACAGGACGAGCAGTACTTC. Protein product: CASSLVQDEQYF.

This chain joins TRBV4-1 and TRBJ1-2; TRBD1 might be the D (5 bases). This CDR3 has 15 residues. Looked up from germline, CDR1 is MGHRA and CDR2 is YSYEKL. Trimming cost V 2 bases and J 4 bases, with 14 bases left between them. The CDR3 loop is CASSQTQESIYGYTF. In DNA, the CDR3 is TGCGCCAGCAGCCAAACACAGGAATCCATCTATGGCTACACCTTC.

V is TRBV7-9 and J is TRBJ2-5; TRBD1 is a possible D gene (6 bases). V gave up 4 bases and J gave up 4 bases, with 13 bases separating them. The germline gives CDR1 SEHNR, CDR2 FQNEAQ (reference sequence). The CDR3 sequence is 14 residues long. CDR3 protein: CASSSVGRGETQYF. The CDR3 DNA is TGTGCCAGCAGCTCCGTAGGCAGGGGAGAGACCCAGTACTTC. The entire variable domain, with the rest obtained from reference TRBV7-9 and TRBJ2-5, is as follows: DTGVSQNPRHKITKRGQNVTFRCDPISEHNRLYWYRQTLGQGPEFLTYFQNEAQLEKSRLLSDRFSAERPKGSFSTLEIQRTEQGDSAMYLCASSSVGRGETQYFGPGTRLLVL.

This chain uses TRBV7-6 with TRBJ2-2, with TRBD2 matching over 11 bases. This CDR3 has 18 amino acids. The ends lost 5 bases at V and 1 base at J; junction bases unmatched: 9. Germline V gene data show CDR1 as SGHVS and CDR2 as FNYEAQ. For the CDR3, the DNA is TGTGCCAGCAGCCTACCCCCTAGCGGGGGGCAGAACACCGGGGAGCTGTTTTTT. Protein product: CASSLPPSGGQNTGELFF. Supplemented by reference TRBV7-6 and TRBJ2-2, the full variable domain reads GAGVSQSPRYKVTKRGQDVALRCDPISGHVSLYWYRQALGQGPEFLTYFNYEAQQDKSGLPNDRFSAERPEGSISTLTIQRTEQRDSAMYRCASSLPPSGGQNTGELFFGEGSRLTVL.

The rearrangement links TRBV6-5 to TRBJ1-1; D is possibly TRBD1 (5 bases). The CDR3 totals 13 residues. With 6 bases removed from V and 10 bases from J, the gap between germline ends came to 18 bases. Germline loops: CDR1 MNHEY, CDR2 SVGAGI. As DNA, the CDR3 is TGTGCCAGCAGCCCTACCTTGCAGGGTTCAGCTTTCTTT. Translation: CASSPTLQGSAFF.

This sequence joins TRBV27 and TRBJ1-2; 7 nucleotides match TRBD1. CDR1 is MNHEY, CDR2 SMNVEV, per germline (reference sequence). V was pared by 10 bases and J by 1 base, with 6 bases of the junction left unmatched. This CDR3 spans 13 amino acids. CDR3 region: CATKDRSNYGYTF. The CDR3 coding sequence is TGTGCCACAAAGGACAGGAGTAACTATGGCTACACCTTC.

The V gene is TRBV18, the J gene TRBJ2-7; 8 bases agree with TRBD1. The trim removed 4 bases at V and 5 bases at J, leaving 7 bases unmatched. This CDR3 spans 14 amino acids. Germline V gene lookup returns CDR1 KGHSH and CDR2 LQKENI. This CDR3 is CASSRRAGGNEQYF. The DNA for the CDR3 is TGTGCCAGCTCACGAAGGGCAGGGGGCAACGAGCAGTACTTC.

CDR3: CASRQLGTEAFF. CDR3 bases: TGTGCCAGCAGACAGTTAGGTACTGAAGCTTTCTTT. The V and J genes are TRBV28 and TRBJ1-1, with D unclear. The CDR3 has 12 amino acids. V shed 6 bases and J shed 5 bases, with 10 bases lying between them. Looked up from germline, CDR1 is MDHEN and CDR2 is SYDVKM.

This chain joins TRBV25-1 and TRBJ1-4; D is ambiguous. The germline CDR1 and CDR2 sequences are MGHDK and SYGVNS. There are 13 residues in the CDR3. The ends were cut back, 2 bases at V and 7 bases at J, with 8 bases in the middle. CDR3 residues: CASSEGSGEKLFF. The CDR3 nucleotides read TGTGCCAGCAGTGAAGGGAGCGGTGAAAAACTGTTTTTT.

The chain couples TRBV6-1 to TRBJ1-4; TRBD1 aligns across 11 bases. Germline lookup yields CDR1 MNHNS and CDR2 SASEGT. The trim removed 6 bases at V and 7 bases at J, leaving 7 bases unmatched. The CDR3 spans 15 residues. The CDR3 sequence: CASRPRTGGSEKLFF. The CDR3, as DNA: TGTGCCAGCAGGCCACGGACAGGGGGCAGTGAAAAACTGTTTTTT.

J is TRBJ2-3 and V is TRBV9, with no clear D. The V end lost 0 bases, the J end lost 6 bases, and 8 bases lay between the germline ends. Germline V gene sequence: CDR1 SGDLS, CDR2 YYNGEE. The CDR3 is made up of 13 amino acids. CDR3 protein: CASSVVGADTQYF. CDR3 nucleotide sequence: TGTGCCAGCAGCGTAGTTGGTGCGGATACGCAGTATTTT. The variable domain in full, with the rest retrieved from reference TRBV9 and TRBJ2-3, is DSGVTQTPKHLITATGQRVTLRCSPRSGDLSVYWYQQSLDQGLQFLIQYYNGEERAKGNILERFSAQQFPDLHSELNLSSLELGDSALYFCASSVVGADTQYFGPGTRLTVL.